The clone carrying this TCR beta chain was picked up many times. J was trimmed by 7 bases and V by 2 bases; bases with no gene match: 14. The CDR3 length is 18 residues. Germline CDR1 is KGHDR and CDR2 is SFDVKD. The sample originates from a study of regulatory T cells in long-lasting Graves disease. Combining iRepertoire HTBI primers with Arm-PCR of CDR3 regions, the authors built TCR beta libraries. TCRdb reprocessed the multiplex PCR reads with MiXCR, giving one entry per CDR3 protein. The table has under 400,000 distinct CDR3 sequences, 16% seen once. Time point noted: newly diagnosed GD, antithyroid drugs for less than 3 months. PBMCs were the source of the RNA used for TCR sequencing. These sequences were also reported in another study, on T cells in Graves' hyperthyroidism and ophthalmopathy.

The sequencing used peripheral blood mononuclear cells (PBMCs), collected at new diagnosis, from a patient treated with antithyroid drugs. This chain uses TRBV24-1 with TRBJ2-7, with 12 bases identical to TRBD1. The sequence was collected from a man aged 35 to 55 with Graves disease. The CDR3 nucleotides read TGTGCCACCAGTGATTCGAGGGCCCCGGGACAGGGGGCTGAAGAGCAGTACTTC. Protein: CATSDSRAPGQGAEEQYF.